The sequence of this T cell receptor (beta chain) was determined in a study of beta chain features in type 1 diabetes (dated by TCRdb to 2017 to 2018). At the level of the whole study: Mean age, gender distribution, total cell number and subset yield were not different between patients and healthy donors. A total of roughly 100 million sorted cells were examined across all samples, and the number of cells per subset was strongly correlated with RNA yield. The study compared TCRB repertoires of sorted circulating CD4+ T cell subsets between recently diagnosed type 1 diabetes patients and matched healthy donors. Regulatory and stem cell-like memory subsets were isolated from only 8 patients and about eight healthy donors, whereas naive and central memory subsets came from all 30 or so donors.

This clone was counted between two and nine times. No cognate antigen has been identified for it. No much larger clone exists at a distance of one base, and base qualities are not known. Distinct nucleotide sequences in the sample also encode this CDR3. Each donor gave one peripheral blood draw, roughly 110 mL on average, collected into heparinised tubes. A BD FACSAria II was used to sort naive, central memory, regulatory and stem cell-like memory CD4+ T cells with a panel that included CD45RO, CCR7, CD25, CD127, CD95 and CD27. Purity was above 98% for every sorted population. PBMCs were isolated right away by Lymphoprep density gradient centrifugation and were stained directly, without culture. Samples were stained and sorted in pairs, with one healthy donor and one patient per experiment, so that batch effects were minimized. Summary of the overall study and its limitations: At VDJ recombination sites, patients with type 1 diabetes made fewer insertions and deleted more nucleotides, a pattern implying thymic rearrangement abnormalities. Because cDNA was sequenced instead of genomic DNA, activated cells with high expression could be over-represented, although the groups did not differ in activation or CD3 levels. Because the HLA sub-analyses included only small numbers of individuals, any influence of HLA type on TCRB rearrangement was left unresolved. A moderate but significant shortening of TCRB CDR3 length was observed in type 1 diabetes patients in all four CD4+ subsets. PCR might favor shorter templates, but patient and control samples were amplified and corrected together, so any skew would affect both groups equally. Naive, central memory and regulatory TCRB repertoires appeared to be more alike among patients than among healthy donors.

CDR1 and CDR2 are drawn from the germline V gene: MDHEN, SYDVKM. There are 13 amino acids in the CDR3, from cysteine to phenylalanine inclusive. Kept here is only the CDR3 DNA, which spans 39 bases and is read in frame from base 1. The junction shows trimming of 4 bases on V and 6 bases on J, and the gene matches do not reach 2 bases of it. The entire amount of isolated RNA was reverse transcribed using the High Capacity cDNA Reverse Transcription Kit, so the sequenced TCRB transcripts were expressed ones. Naive, central memory and regulatory T cell samples underwent deep immunoSEQ sequencing, averaging about 3.3 million total reads per sample. Sorted cells were lysed in RLT buffer, and RNA was extracted using DNase-treated RNeasy Micro or Mini kits according to cell number. To prevent cross-contamination, each cell subset was processed individually, whereas patient and healthy donor samples were processed jointly. The immunoSEQ multiplex PCR was used to amplify TCRB sequences from cDNA, yielding 87-bp fragments that span the CDR3 region. Amplicons were sequenced on the Illumina HiSeq platform. The authors' pipeline ran thus. Synthetic template baselines were used to correct PCR bias computationally, reads within Hamming distance 2 were collapsed together, and singletons that could not be merged were discarded. By aligning reads against IMGT, V, D and J genes, CDR3 length, and insertions or deletions at six rearrangement sites were assigned. Within each subset, clonotype counts were normalized to sorted cell number, and only after that were true diversity and Gini coefficients computed with the tcR R package. Repertoire sharing was quantified using the overlap coefficient calculated on TCRB nucleotide sequences. TCRdb holds this immuneACCESS table with in-frame rearrangements only. Some clones are missing; in checked studies, unresolved V genes explain under half, and the rest has no known cause. V and J calls and clone size are as listed in that table; D and trimming were resolved from the DNA. In this sample the table shows 300,000 to 400,000 clones, around 10% of which occur a single time. The ten largest make up about 0.6% of the sample.

The V and J genes are TRBV28 and TRBJ1-1; 10 bases in the junction line up with TRBD1. Material for sequencing was central memory CD4+ T cells from blood. The source is a man between 25 and 39 years old with type 1 diabetes. The DNA sequence follows: TGTGCCAGCAGTTCCGGACAGGGGGCTGAAGCTTTCTTT. This yields the protein CASSSGQGAEAFF. Reference TRBV28 and TRBJ1-1 genes cover what lies past the CDR3, so the full variable domain is DVKVTQSSRYLVKRTGEKVFLECVQDMDHENMFWYRQDPGLGLRLIYFSYDVKMKEKGDIPEGYSVSREKKERFSLILESASTNQTSMYLCASSSGQGAEAFFGQGTRLTVV.